This T cell receptor (beta chain) was found in a study of blood T cell repertoires in COVID-19. The cohort comprised adults aged roughly 18 to 95 years residing in 20 to 30 US areas. Resolution of symptoms, clearance, or two negative PCRs was present in recovered Cohort 3 donors. This clone has at least ten counts. The assay was immunoSEQ multiplex PCR, and TCRdb's table has in-frame clones only and misses some. The top ten hold approximately 8.4% of the sample, which has roughly 130,000 clones, approximately 80% seen once. This CDR3 spans 15 amino acids. Germline loops: CDR1 SGHNT, CDR2 YYREEE (reference sequence). The V end lost 3 bases, the J end lost 6 bases, and 15 bases lay between the germline ends.

The sequence was collected from a man aged 50-59 years who had recovered from COVID-19. The specimen was PBMCs or T cells enriched from blood (not recorded which). V is TRBV5-4 and J is TRBJ2-2; D not resolved. CDR3 DNA: TGTGCCAGCAGCTCCCTAGGCGGCGGTGCCGGGGAGCTGTTTTTT. Amino acid sequence: CASSSLGGGAGELFF.